This T cell receptor beta chain emerged from a study of CD8 T cells in Susac syndrome. Each Susac syndrome patient had definite or probable disease by recently defined criteria. V was pared by 4 bases and J by 2 bases, with 18 bases between. CDR1 is SGHRS, CDR2 YFSETQ, per germline. There are 16 residues in the CDR3. When the RNA was reverse transcribed, random hexamers were used with an input of roughly 0.5 to 1 ug. From the immunoSEQ multiplex PCR reads, TCRdb called clonotypes with MiXCR, one entry per CDR3 protein. This sample yields approximately 190,000 distinct CDR3 sequences, of which approximately 95% are seen a single time; about 0.15% belongs to the top ten.

Material: CD8+ T cells from PBMCs. The V gene is TRBV5-1, the J gene TRBJ1-1; possible D gene TRBD1, 5 bases. This TCR was sampled from a human donor with Susac syndrome. The CDR3 loop reads CASSAGLVPANTEAFF. The CDR3 bases are TGCGCCAGCAGCGCGGGACTGGTACCTGCTAACACTGAAGCTTTCTTT.